This entry lists 3 T cell receptor beta chains sequenced from one sample in a study of T-cell reconstitution after alpha-beta-depleted transplantation in children. As it was prepared, the TCRbeta library received unique molecular identifiers. TCRdb recomputed calls from the PCR reads with MiXCR, one row per CDR3 protein. The table shows approximately 500,000 distinct CDR3 sequences, with about 10% occurring only once. Sequences were derived from PBMCs, sampled before TCRalphabeta/CD19-depleted stem cell transplant. The receptor source for this set is a child aged 2-15 years with inherited bone marrow failure, due to receive a stem cell transplant.

This clonotype was counted between two and nine times. The genes are TRBV19 and TRBJ2-2; D not certain. V lost 11 bases and J lost 0, with 13 bases in between. CDR1 is LNHDA and CDR2 is SQIVND in the germline V gene (reference sequence). CDR3 length: 14 residues. CDR3 in amino acids: CASLARANTGELFF. DNA for the CDR3: TGTGCCTCCCTGGCGCGCGCGAACACCGGGGAGCTGTTTTTT.

This clonotype was recorded many times. The V call is TRBV19, the J call TRBJ2-1; 7 nucleotides align to TRBD1. V shed 7 bases, J shed 6 bases, and the junction held 15 bases outside the gene matches. Germline CDR1 reads LNHDA; CDR2 reads SQIVND (reference sequence). The CDR3 has 16 amino acids. The CDR3 sequence is CASNPHSAGGLNEQFF. The CDR3 coding sequence is TGTGCCAGTAACCCCCATTCCGCAGGGGGTCTCAATGAGCAGTTCTTC.

The table lists this clonotype with many counts. The rearrangement joins TRBV15 to TRBJ2-7, with TRBD2 identical over 11 bases. The CDR3 has 18 residues. Germline CDR1 reads LNHNV; CDR2 reads YYDKDF (reference sequence). The trim removed 0 bases at V and 2 bases at J, leaving 9 bases unmatched. The CDR3 DNA reads as TGTGCCACCAGCAGAGAAGGGCGGAGTAGCGGGAGGGCCTACGAGCAGTACTTC. Translating gives CATSREGRSSGRAYEQYF.